These T cell receptor beta chains were read from a single sample in a study of blood T cell repertoires in COVID-19. The table came from immunoSEQ multiplex PCR; TCRdb's copy has only in-frame clones and leaves some out. The data contain roughly 410,000 clones, 70% to 90% of them singletons. The material sequenced was peripheral blood. These TCRs come from a woman between 55 and 75 years old with COVID-19, enrolled during active disease. Both conserved end residues are part of each CDR3. The order of the fields is CDR3 protein, V gene, J gene.

CASSFSPQGANTEAFF	TRBV5-1	TRBJ1-1
CASTPPGFRGTEAFF	TRBV7-3	TRBJ1-1
CASSLGGRAATGETQYF	TRBV5-4	TRBJ2-5
CASSLPSTDTQYF	TRBV11-2	TRBJ2-3
CASSQVGTAPGATEAFF	TRBV4-1	TRBJ1-1
CASSERGDEQFF	TRBV2	TRBJ2-1
CSVADTGHKPNTEAFF	TRBV29-1	TRBJ1-1
CASSPLPTGGSDQPQHF	TRBV18	TRBJ1-5
CASSPQYSNQPQHF	TRBV3-1/TRBV3-2	TRBJ1-5
CASSWTGNTEAFF	TRBV6-5	TRBJ1-1
CAWSGKLGSGANVLTF	TRBV30	TRBJ2-6
CAIRATGGTDTQYF	TRBV10-3	TRBJ2-3
CASSLVPGIEEQYF	TRBV5-1	TRBJ2-7
CASSLGQGVTDTQYF	TRBV18	TRBJ2-3
CASAPRAQDRGHEQYF	TRBV9	TRBJ2-7
CASSYSDSSSYEQYF	TRBV6-6	TRBJ2-7
CASSTEGSPSGNTIYF	TRBV5-1	TRBJ1-3
CASSFRDRASYEQYF	TRBV7-6	TRBJ2-7
CAWSTTGSDTEAFF	TRBV30	TRBJ1-1
CASSLDPGDEKLFF	TRBV7-2	TRBJ1-4
CASSLESVSGNTIYF	TRBV5-1	TRBJ1-3
CASSYSQGRTNYGYTF	TRBV6-6	TRBJ1-2
CASSPDRLSSYEQYF	TRBV6-5	TRBJ2-7
CASSLKAGGPQETQYF	TRBV7-2	TRBJ2-5
CASRPDRGDGYTF	TRBV5-1	TRBJ1-2
CASSQEVGRGSTEAFF	TRBV3-1/TRBV3-2	TRBJ1-1
CASSLGTSLFF	TRBV27	TRBJ2-1
CASGPRQGDTIYF	TRBV2	TRBJ1-3
CASSKDPRVREKLFF	TRBV21-1	TRBJ1-4
CASSPTGIRGNTF	TRBV12-3/TRBV12-4	TRBJ1-2
CASSITGWGELFF	TRBV19	TRBJ2-2
CASSSQGERHYGYTF	TRBV19	TRBJ1-2
CASSLGQSQPQHF	TRBV7-2	TRBJ1-5
CASSTYYRVEQFF	TRBV7-3	TRBJ2-1
CASSSLPPSPLHF	TRBV11-1	TRBJ1-6
CASSEVWGWDRAEQYF	TRBV6-1	TRBJ2-7
CATSQSLNTGELFF	TRBV14	TRBJ2-2
CASSVGRGGNQPQHF	TRBV11-2	TRBJ1-5
CASSQTSAGGLAGELFF	TRBV3-1/TRBV3-2	TRBJ2-2
CASTITLGPGNTIYF	TRBV2	TRBJ1-3
CASSISRDRTVYGYTF	TRBV19	TRBJ1-2
CASSPLSGTDTQYF	TRBV7-8	TRBJ2-3
CAWSLGLAGNEQFF	TRBV30	TRBJ2-1
CASSLVAGGVSGANVLTF	TRBV5-1	TRBJ2-6
CASSAGRLNTEAFF	TRBV5-4	TRBJ1-1
CASSVVKAGVNTGELFF	TRBV9	TRBJ2-2
CAWRTQGSYGYTF	TRBV30	TRBJ1-2
CASSISRGEQYF	TRBV19	TRBJ2-7
CASRGDSPPYGYTF	TRBV6-5	TRBJ1-2
CASSPRLAGGMDTQYF	TRBV7-3	TRBJ2-3
CASSLSGGVEQYF	TRBV5-1	TRBJ2-7
CSASSGWNSPLHF	TRBV20-1	TRBJ1-6
CASSPVQGSGNTIYF	TRBV5-1	TRBJ1-3
CASSLVGGADTGELFF	TRBV7-2	TRBJ2-2
CASSVDRPDTGELFF	TRBV27	TRBJ2-2